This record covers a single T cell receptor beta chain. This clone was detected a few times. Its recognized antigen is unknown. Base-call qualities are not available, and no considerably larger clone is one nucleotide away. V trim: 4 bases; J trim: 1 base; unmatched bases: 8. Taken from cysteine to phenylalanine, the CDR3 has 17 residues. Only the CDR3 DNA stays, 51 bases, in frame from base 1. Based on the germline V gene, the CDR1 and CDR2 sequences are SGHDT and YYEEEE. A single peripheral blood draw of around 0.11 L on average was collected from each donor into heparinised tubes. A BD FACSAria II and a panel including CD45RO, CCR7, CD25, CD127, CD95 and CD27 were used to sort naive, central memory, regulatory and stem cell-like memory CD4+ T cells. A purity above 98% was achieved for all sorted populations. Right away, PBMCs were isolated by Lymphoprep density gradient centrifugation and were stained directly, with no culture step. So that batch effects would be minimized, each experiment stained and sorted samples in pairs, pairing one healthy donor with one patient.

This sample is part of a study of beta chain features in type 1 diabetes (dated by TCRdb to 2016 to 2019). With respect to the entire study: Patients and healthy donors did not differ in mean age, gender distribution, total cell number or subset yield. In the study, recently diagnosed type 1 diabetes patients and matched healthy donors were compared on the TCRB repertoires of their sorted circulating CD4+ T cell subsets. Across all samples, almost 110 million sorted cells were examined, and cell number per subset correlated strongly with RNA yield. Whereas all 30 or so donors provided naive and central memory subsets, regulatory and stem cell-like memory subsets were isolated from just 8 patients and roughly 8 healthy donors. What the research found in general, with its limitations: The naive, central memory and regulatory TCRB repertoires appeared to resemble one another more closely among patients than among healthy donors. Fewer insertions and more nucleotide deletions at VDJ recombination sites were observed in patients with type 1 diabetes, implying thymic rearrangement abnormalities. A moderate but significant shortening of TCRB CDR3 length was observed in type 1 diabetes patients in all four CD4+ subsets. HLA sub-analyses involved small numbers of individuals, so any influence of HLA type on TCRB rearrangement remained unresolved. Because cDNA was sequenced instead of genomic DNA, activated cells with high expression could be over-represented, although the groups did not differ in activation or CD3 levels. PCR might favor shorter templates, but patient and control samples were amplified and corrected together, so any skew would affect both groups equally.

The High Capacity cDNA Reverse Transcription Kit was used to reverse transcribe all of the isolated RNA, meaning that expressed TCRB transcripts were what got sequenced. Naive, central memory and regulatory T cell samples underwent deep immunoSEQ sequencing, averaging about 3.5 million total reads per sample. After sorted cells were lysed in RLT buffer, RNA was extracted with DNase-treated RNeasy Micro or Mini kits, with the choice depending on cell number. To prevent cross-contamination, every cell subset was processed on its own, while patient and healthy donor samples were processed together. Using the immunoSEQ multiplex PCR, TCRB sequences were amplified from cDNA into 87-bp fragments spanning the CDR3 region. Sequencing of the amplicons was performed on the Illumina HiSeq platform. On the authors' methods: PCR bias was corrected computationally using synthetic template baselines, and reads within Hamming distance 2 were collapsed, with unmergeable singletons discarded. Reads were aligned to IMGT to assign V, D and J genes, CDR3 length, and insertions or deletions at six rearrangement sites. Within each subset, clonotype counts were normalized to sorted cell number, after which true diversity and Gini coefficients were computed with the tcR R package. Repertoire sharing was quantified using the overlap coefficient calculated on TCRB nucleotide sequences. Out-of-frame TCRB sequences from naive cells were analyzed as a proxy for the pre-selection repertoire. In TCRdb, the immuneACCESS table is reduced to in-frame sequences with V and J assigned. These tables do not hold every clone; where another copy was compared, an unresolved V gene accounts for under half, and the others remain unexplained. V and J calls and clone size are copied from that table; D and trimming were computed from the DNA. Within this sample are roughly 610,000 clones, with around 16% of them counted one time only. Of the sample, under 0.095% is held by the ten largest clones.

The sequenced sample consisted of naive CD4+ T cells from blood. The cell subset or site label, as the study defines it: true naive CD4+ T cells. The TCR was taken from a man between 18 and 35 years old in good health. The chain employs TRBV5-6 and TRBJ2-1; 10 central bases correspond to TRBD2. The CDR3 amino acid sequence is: CASSKPTSGLSYNEQFF. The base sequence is TGTGCCAGCAGCAAACCGACTAGCGGGTTATCCTACAATGAGCAGTTCTTC. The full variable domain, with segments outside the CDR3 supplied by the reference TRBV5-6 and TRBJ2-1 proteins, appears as DAGVTQSPTHLIKTRGQQVTLRCSPKSGHDTVSWYQQALGQGPQFIFQYYEEEERQRGNFPDRFSGHQFPNYSSELNVNALLLGDSALYLCASSKPTSGLSYNEQFFGPGTRLTVL.